The 3 T cell receptor beta chains reported below all come from one sample, sequenced in a study of T cell responses to AZD1222 COVID-19 vaccine. TCRdb's copy holds only in-frame clones and misses some; the assay was immunoSEQ multiplex PCR. This table has some 120,000 clones, 84% appearing once. This specimen was peripheral blood, taken 28 days after the second AZD1222 dose. These receptors were obtained from an adult who received the AZD1222 COVID-19 vaccine.

The rearrangement uses TRBV11-2 and TRBJ1-2, with 9 bases that match TRBD1. V trimming: 6 bases; J trimming: 5 bases; junction bases outside the gene matches: 10. The CDR3 totals 15 residues. CDR1 and CDR2 (germline): SGHAT, FQNNGV. The CDR3 DNA reads as TGTGCCAGCAGTTACAGTCCGGGACAGGGATATGGCTACACCTTC. Translating gives CASSYSPGQGYGYTF.

As DNA, the CDR3 is TGCAGCGTTGTGGCGGGGGGGAGCACAGATACGCAGTATTTT. It codes for CSVVAGGSTDTQYF. The chain carries TRBV29-1 and TRBJ2-3, with TRBD2 matching 9 bases. There are 14 residues in the CDR3. V trimming: 4 bases; J trimming: 0 bases; junction bases outside the gene matches: 2. The germline CDR1 and CDR2 sequences are SQVTM and ANQGSEA.

The chain uses TRBV19 and TRBJ2-4; no clear D. Germline V gives CDR1 LNHDA, CDR2 SQIVND (reference sequence). This CDR3 spans 16 amino acids. V was cut by 7 bases and J by 0 bases, with 16 bases left in between. CDR3 amino acids: CASNPVGTLAKNIQYF. The CDR3 nucleotides are TGTGCCAGTAACCCCGTTGGCACTTTAGCCAAAAACATTCAGTACTTC.